In its sample, the clone carrying this T cell receptor beta chain was seen a few times. The antigen is not known. After constant-region reverse-primer amplification, full-length variable regions underwent semi-nested PCR with Nested Universal Primer A. TCRdb independently ran MiXCR on the 5' RACE reads; one entry per CDR3 protein. The top ten clones hold more than 3% of a sample with around 57,000 distinct CDR3 sequences, 25% to 30% of them seen once. Germline-derived CDR1 and CDR2 are DFQATT and SNEGSKA (reference sequence). Germline trimming cut 5 bases from V and 4 bases from J; bases unmatched to any gene: 11. The CDR3 consists of 15 residues. Findings and limits, study-wide: Tumor-infiltrating Treg TCR alpha and beta sequences overlapped most with tumor naive CD4+ T cells, then blood naive.

Material: tumor-infiltrating memory CD4+ T cells sorted from the breast tumor. Indicated subset: memory CD4+ T cells, CD4+CD45RO+CD25-. The origin of this receptor is a female donor with breast cancer. J is TRBJ2-7 and V is TRBV20-1, with 10 bases lining up with TRBD1. CDR3 DNA: TGCAGTGCTCCTGACCCCCGGACAGGGGGTTACGAGCAGTACTTC. Translation gives CSAPDPRTGGYEQYF.